Presented here are 5 T cell receptor beta chains from one specimen sequenced in a study of shared clonotypes between healthy human individuals. TCRdb keeps only in-frame clones here, not all; method: immunoSEQ multiplex PCR. The table has over 1.5 million clones, around 98% seen once; the top ten hold about 0.45%. The specimen was naive CD4+ T cells sorted from blood. Subset specified: CD45RA+ positively selected. The receptors derive from a man aged 25 to 40 in good health.

As concerns this clone: Other nucleotide sequences in the sample specify the same CDR3. The rearrangement uses TRBV27 and TRBJ2-2, with 7 bases that match TRBD2. Germline values: CDR1 MNHEY, CDR2 SMNVEV (reference sequence). The CDR3 is 16 residues long. Trimming removed 1 base from V and 2 bases from J; junction bases left unmatched: 4. CDR3 sequence (DNA): TGTGCCAGCAGTTTATTGGCGGGAGTTAACACCGGGGAGCTGTTTTTT. It encodes CASSLLAGVNTGELFF.

The chain links TRBV2 to TRBJ1-2, with D hard to call. CDR3 size: 14 residues. Trimming removed 8 bases from V and 4 bases from J, with 17 bases in between. Per germline, CDR1 SNHLY and CDR2 FYNNEI. The DNA of the CDR3 is TGTGCCAGCGCCCAGAGAGGGCTTCTCTATGGCTACACCTTC. Residues: CASAQRGLLYGYTF.

CDR3 region: CASSGGGSSYNEQFF. The CDR3, as DNA: TGTGCCAGCAGTGGAGGCGGGAGCTCCTACAATGAGCAGTTCTTC. This chain links TRBV2 with TRBJ2-1, with TRBD2 matching 7 bases. V trimming: 4 bases; J trimming: 0 bases; junction bases outside the gene matches: 3. The CDR3 runs to 15 residues. Germline CDR1 reads SNHLY; CDR2 reads FYNNEI.

V gene TRBV20-1 combines with J gene TRBJ1-2, with no clear D. The germline V and J ends were trimmed by 2 bases and 8 bases, with 3 bases remaining between them. CDR3 length: 9 amino acids. CDR1 is DFQATT, CDR2 SNEGSKA, per germline (reference sequence). The CDR3 is CSARPGYTF. The CDR3 region has the DNA TGCAGTGCTAGACCCGGCTACACCTTC.

V and J are TRBV2 and TRBJ2-1; 7 nucleotides agree with TRBD2. V lost 1 base and J lost 10; bases outside the gene matches: 10. The CDR3 sequence is 15 residues long. CDR1 is SNHLY, CDR2 FYNNEI, per germline. Written as DNA, the CDR3 is TGTGCCAGCAGTGAAGGTGCGGGAGTCTATCGAGAGCAGTTCTTC. It yields the protein CASSEGAGVYREQFF.